The sequence of this TCR beta chain was determined in a study of CD8 T cells in Susac syndrome. The study, taken as a whole, reports: The study admitted that it had a relatively small number of individuals in its TCR sequencing and HLA analysis.

The multiple sclerosis controls were treatment-naive patients affected by stable or active relapsing-remitting disease. Germline V gene sequence: CDR1 MNHEY, CDR2 SMNVEV (reference sequence). Trimming took 7 bases from V and 0 from J, leaving 28 bases between them. The CDR3 has 19 amino acids. After extraction with the RNeasy kit, roughly 0.45 to 1 ug of the RNA was reverse transcribed using random hexamers. TCR beta CDR3 was amplified by immunoSEQ covering 54 Vbeta and 13 Jbeta. MiXCR was run by TCRdb on the immunoSEQ multiplex PCR reads, yielding one entry per CDR3 protein. Of around 300,000 distinct CDR3 sequences in the sample, roughly 85% are singletons; the top ten hold roughly 0.21%. Points on this clonotype: What it recognizes is unknown.

The TCR comes from a human donor with multiple sclerosis. Sequencing was carried out using CD8+ T cells from PBMCs. The chain combines TRBV27 with TRBJ2-7; D tentatively reads TRBD1 or TRBD2 (5 bases each). The CDR3 region is CASKQFGGSRDPRSYEQYF. The CDR3 DNA reads TGTGCCAGCAAACAGTTTGGGGGAAGCCGGGACCCGCGCTCCTACGAGCAGTACTTC.